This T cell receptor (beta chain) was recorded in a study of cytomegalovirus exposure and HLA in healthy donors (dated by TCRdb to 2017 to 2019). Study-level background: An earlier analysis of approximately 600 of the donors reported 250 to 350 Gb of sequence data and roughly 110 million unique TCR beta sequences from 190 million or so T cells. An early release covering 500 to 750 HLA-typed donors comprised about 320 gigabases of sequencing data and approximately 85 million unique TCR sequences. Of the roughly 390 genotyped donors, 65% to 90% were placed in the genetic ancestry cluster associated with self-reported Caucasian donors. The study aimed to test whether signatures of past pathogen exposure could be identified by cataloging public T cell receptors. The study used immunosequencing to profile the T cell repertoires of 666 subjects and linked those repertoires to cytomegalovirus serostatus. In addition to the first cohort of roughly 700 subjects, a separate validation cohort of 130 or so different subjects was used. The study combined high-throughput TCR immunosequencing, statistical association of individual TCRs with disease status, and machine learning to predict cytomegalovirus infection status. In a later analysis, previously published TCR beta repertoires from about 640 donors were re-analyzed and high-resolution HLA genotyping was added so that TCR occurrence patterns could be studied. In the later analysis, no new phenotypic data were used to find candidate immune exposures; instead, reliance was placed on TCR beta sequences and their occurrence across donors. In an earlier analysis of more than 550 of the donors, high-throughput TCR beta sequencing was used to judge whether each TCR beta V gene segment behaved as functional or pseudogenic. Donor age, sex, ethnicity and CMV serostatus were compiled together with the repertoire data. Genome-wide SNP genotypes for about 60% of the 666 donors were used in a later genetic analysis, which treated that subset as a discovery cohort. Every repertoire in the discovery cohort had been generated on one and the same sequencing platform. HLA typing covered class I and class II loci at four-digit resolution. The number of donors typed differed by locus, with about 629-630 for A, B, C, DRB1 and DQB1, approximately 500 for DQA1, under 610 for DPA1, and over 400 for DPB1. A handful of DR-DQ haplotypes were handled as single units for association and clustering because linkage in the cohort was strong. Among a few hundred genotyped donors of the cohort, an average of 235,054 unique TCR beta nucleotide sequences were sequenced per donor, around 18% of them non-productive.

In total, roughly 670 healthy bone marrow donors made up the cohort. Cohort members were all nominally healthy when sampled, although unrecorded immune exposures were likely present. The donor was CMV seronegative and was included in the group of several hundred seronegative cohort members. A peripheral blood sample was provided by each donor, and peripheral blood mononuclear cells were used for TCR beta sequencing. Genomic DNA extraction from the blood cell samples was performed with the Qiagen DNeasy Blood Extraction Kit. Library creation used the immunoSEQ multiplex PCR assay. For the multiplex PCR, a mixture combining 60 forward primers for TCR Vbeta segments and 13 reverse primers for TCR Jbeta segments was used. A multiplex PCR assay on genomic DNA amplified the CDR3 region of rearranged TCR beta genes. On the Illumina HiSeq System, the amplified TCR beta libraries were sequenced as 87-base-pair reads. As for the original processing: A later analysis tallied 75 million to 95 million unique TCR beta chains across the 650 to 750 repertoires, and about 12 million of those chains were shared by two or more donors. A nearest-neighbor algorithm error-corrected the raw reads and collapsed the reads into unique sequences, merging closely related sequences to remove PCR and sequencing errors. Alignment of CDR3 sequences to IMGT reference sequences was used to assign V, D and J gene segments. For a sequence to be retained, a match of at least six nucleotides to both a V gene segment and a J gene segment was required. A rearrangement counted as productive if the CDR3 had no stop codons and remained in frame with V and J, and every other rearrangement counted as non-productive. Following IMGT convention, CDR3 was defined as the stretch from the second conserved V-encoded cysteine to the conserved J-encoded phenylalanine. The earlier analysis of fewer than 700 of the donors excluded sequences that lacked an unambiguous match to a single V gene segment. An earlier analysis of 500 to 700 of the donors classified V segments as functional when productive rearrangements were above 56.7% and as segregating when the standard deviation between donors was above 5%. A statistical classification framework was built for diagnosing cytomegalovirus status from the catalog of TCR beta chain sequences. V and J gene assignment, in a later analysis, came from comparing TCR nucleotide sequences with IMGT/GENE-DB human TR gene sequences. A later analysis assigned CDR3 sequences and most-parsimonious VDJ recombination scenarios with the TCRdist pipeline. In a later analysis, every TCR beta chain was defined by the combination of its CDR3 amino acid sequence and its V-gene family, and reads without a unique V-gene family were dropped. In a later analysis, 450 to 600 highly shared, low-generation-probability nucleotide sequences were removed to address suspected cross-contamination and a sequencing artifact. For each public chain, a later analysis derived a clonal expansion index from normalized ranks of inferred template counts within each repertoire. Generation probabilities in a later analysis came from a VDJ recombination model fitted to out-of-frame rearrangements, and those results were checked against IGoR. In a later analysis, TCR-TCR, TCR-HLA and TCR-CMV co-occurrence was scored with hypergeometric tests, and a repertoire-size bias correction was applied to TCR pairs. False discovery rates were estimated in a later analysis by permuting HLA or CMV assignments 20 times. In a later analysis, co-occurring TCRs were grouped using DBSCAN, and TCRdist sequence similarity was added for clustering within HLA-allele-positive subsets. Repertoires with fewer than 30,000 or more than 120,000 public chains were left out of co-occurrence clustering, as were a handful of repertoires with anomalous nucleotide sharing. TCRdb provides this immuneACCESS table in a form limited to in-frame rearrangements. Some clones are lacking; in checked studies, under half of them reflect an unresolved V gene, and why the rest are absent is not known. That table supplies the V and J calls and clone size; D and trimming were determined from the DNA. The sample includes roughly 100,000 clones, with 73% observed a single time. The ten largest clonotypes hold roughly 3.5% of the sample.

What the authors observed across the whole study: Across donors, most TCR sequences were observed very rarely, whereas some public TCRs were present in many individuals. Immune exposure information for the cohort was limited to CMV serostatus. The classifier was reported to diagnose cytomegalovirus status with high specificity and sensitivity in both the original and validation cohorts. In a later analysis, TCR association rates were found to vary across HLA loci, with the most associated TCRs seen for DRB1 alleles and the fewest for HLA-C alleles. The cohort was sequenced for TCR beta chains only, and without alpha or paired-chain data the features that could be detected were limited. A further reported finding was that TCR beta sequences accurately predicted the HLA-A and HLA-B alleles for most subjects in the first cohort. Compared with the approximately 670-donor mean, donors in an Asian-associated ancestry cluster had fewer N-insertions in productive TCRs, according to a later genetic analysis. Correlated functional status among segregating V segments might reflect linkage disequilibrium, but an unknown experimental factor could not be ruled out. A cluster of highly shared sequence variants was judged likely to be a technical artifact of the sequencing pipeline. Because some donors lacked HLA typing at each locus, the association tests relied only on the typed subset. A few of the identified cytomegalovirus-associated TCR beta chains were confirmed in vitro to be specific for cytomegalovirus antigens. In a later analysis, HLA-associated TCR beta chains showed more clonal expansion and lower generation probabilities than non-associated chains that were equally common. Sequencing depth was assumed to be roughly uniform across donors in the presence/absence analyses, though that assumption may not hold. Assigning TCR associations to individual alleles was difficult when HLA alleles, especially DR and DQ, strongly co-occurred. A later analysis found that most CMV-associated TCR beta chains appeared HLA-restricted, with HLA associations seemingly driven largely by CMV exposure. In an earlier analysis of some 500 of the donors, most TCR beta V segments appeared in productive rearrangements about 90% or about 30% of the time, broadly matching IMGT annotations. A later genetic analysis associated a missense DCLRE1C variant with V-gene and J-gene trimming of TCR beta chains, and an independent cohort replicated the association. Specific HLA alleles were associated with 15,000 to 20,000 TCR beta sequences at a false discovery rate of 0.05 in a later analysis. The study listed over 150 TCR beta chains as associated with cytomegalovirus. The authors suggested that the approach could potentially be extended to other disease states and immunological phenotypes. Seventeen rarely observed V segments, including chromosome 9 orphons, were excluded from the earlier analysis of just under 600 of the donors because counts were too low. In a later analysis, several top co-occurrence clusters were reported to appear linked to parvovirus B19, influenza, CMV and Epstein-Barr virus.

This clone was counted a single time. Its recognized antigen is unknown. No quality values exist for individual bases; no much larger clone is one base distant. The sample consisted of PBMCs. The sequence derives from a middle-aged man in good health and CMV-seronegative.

The CDR3 protein is CASSRVTGSTEAFF. Read as DNA, the sequence is TGTGCCAGCAGCCGAGTGACAGGGAGCACTGAAGCTTTCTTT. The sequence links TRBV14 to TRBJ1-1, with 7 bases aligning to TRBD1. CDR1 and CDR2, looked up from the germline V gene, are SGHDN and FVKESK. Including the terminal cysteine and phenylalanine, the CDR3 comprises 14 residues. The retained sequence is limited to the CDR3, 42 bases, with the frame set at the first base. Relative to germline, V is missing 4 bases and J is missing 4 bases, with 6 bases of the junction outside any gene match.